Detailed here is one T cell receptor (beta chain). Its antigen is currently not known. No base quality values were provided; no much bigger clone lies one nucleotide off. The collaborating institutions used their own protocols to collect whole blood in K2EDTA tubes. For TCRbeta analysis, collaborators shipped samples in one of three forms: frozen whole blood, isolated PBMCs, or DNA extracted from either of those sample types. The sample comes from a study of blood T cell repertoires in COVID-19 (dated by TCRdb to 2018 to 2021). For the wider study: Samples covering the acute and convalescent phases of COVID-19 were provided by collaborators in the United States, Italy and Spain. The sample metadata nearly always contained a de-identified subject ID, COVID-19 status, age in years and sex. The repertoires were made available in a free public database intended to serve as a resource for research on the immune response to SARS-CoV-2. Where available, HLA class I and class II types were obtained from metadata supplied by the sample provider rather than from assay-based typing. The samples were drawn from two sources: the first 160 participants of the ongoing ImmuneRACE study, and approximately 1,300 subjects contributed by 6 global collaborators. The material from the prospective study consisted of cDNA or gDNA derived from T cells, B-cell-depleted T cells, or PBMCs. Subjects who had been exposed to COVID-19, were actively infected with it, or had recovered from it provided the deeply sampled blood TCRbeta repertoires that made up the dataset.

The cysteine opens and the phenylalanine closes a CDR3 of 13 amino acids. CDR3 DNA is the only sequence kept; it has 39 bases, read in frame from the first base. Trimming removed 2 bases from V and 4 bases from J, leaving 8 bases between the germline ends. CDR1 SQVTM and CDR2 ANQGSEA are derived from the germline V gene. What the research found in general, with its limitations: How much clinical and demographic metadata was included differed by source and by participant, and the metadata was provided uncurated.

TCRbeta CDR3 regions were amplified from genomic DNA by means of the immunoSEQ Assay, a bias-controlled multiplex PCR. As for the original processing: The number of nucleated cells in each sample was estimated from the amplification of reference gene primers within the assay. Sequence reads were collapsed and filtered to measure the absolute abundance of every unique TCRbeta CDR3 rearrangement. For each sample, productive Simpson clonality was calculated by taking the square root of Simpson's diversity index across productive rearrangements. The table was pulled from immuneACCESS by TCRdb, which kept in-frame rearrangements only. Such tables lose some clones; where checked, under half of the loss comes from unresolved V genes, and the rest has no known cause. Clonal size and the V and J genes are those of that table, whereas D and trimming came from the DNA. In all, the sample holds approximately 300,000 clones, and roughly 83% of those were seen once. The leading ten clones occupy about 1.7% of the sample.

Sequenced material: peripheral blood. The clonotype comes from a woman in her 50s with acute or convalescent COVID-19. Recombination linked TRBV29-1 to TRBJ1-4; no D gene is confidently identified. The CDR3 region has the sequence CSVELSGNEKLFF. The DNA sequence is TGCAGCGTTGAATTGTCGGGTAATGAAAAACTGTTTTTT.